This T cell receptor beta chain appears in the sequencing data of a study of regulatory T cells in long-lasting Graves disease. Arm-PCR of CDR3 regions and iRepertoire HTBI primers were used to build TCR beta libraries. TCRdb analysed the multiplex PCR reads with MiXCR anew, one entry per CDR3 protein. Of 350,000 to 500,000 distinct CDR3 sequences in the sample, around a fifth are singletons; the top ten hold over 11%. Described time point: persistent/refractory GD, antithyroid drugs over 5 years with positive TRAb. Extracted PBMC RNA gave rise to the TCR library. This clonotype occurred many times. The V end lost 9 bases, the J end lost 0 bases, and 14 bases lay between the germline ends. This CDR3 comprises 14 residues. The germline CDR1 and CDR2 sequences are SNHLY and FYNNEI.

V is TRBV2 and J is TRBJ1-1; D is possibly TRBD1 (5 bases). The source of this sequence is a female donor with Graves disease. This specimen was peripheral blood mononuclear cells (PBMCs), taken when the disease was refractory, from a patient treated with antithyroid drugs. The CDR3 DNA is TGTGCCAGTATACTGACAGCCATGAACACTGAAGCTTTCTTT. It translates to CASILTAMNTEAFF.